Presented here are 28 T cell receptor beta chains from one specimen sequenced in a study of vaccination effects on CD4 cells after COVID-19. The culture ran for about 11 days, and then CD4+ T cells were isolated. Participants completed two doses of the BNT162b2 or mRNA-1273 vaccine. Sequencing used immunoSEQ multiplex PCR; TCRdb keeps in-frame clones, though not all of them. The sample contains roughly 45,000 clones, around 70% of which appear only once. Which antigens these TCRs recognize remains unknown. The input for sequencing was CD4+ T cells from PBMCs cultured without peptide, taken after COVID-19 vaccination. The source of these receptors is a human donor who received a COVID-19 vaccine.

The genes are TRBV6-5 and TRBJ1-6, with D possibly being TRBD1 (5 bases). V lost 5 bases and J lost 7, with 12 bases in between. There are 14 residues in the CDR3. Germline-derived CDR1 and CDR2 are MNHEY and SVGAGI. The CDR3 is CASSTTAKNSPLHF. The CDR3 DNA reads TGTGCCAGCAGTACGACAGCTAAAAATTCACCCCTCCACTTT.

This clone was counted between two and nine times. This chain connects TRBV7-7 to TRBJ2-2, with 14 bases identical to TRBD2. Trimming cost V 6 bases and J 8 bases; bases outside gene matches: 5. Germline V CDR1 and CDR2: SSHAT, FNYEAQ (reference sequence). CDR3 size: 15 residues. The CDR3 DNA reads TGTGCCAGCAGTTCGGGACTAGCGGGAGCGGGGGAGCTGTTTTTT. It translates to CASSSGLAGAGELFF.

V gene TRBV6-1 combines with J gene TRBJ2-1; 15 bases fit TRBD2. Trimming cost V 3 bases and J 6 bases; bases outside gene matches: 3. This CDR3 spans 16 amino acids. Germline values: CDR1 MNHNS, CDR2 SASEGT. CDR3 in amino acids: CASSEGLAGGSNEQFF. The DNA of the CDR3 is TGTGCCAGCAGTGAGGGACTAGCGGGAGGATCCAATGAGCAGTTCTTC.

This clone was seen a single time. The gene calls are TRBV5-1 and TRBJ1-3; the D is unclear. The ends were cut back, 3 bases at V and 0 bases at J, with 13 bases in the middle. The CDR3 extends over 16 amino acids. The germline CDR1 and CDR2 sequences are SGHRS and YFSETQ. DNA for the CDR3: TGCGCCAGCAGCTACGGACGGCGGGACTCTGGAAACACCATATATTTT. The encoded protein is CASSYGRRDSGNTIYF.

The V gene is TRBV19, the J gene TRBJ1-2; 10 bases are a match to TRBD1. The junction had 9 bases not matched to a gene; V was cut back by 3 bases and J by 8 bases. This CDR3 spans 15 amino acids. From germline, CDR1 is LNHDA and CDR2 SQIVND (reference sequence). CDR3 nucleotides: TGTGCCAGTAGTATGCAACCGGGACAGGGGAAGGGCTACACCTTC. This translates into CASSMQPGQGKGYTF. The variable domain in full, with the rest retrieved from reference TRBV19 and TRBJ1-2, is DGGITQSPKYLFRKEGQNVTLSCEQNLNHDAMYWYRQDPGQGLRLIYYSQIVNDFQKGDIAEGYSVSREKKESFPLTVTSAQKNPTAFYLCASSMQPGQGKGYTFGSGTRLTVV.

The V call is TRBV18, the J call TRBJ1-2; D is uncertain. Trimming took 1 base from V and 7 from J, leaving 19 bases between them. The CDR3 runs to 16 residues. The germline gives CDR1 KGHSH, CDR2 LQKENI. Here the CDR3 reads CASSPQTGRVDVGYTF. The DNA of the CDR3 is TGTGCCAGCTCACCACAGACGGGGAGGGTTGATGTTGGCTACACCTTC.

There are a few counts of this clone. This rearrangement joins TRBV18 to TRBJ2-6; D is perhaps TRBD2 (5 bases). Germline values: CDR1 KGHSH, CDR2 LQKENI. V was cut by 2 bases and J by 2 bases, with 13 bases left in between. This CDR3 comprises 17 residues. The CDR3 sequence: CASSPFEGTAGANVLTF. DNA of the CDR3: TGTGCCAGCTCACCATTTGAGGGTACTGCTGGGGCCAACGTCCTGACTTTC.

CDR3 sequence (DNA): TGTGCCAGCAGTTACTCGAAGTACGAGCAGTACTTC. Translating it yields CASSYSKYEQYF. This chain connects TRBV6-6 to TRBJ2-7; no definite D call. From germline, CDR1 is MNHNY and CDR2 SVGAGI (reference sequence). The CDR3 covers 12 residues. V lost 0 bases and J lost 4, with 4 bases in between.

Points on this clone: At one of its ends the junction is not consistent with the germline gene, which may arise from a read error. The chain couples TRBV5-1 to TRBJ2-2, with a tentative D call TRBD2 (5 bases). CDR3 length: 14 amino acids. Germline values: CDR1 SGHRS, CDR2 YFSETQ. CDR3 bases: TGCGCCAGCACCTTGGACTTCCCTTCCCGGGAGCTGTTTTTT. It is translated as CASTLDFPSRELFF. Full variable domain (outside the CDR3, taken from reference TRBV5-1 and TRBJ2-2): KAGVTQTPRYLIKTRGQQVTLSCSPISGHRSVSWYQQTPGQGLQFLFEYFSETQRNKGNFPGRFSGRQFSNSRSEMNVSTLELGDSALYLCASTLDFPSRELFFGEGSRLTVL.

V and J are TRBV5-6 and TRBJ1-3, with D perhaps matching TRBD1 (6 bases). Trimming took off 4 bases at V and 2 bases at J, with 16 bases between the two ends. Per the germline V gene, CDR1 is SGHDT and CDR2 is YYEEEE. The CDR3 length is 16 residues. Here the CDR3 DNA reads TGTGCCAGCAGCGGGGGCCGGGAAGGAACTGGAAACACCATATATTTT. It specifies CASSGGREGTGNTIYF.

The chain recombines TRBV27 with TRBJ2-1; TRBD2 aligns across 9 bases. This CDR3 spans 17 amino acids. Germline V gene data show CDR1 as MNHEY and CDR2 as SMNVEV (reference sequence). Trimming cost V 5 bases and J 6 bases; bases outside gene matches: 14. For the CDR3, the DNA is TGTGCCAGCAGTCGTCAAAGCGGGGGGCTTTCTAGCAATGAGCAGTTCTTC. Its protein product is CASSRQSGGLSSNEQFF.

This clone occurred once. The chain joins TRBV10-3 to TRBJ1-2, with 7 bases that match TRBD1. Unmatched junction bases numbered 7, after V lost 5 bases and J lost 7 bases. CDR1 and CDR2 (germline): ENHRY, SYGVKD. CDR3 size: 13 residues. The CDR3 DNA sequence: TGTGCCATCAGTCGGAACGACAGGGTTGGCTACACCTTC. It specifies CAISRNDRVGYTF.

CDR3 loop: CASSLETATGELFF. In DNA form, the CDR3 reads TGTGCCAGCAGCTTAGAGACAGCCACCGGGGAGCTGTTTTTT. J is TRBJ2-2 and V is TRBV7-9; D might be TRBD1 (5 bases). From germline, CDR1 is SEHNR and CDR2 FQNEAQ (reference sequence). V was pared by 1 base and J by 4 bases, with 7 bases between. The CDR3 is made up of 14 amino acids. The full variable domain, completed using reference TRBV7-9 and TRBJ2-2, is DTGVSQNPRHKITKRGQNVTFRCDPISEHNRLYWYRQTLGQGPEFLTYFQNEAQLEKSRLLSDRFSAERPKGSFSTLEIQRTEQGDSAMYLCASSLETATGELFFGEGSRLTVL.

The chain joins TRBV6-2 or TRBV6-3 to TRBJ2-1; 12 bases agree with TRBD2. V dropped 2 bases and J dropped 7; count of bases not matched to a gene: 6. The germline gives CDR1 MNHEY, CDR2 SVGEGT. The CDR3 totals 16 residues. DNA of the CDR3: TGTGCCAGCAGTTACCGGCTAGCGGGGGGGCCAAATGAGCAGTTCTTC. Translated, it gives CASSYRLAGGPNEQFF.

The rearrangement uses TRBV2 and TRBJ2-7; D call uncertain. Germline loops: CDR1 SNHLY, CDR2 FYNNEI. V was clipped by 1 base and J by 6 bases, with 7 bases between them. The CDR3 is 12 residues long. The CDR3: CASSEGSTEQYF. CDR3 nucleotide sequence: TGTGCCAGCAGTGAAGGGTCGACCGAGCAGTACTTC.

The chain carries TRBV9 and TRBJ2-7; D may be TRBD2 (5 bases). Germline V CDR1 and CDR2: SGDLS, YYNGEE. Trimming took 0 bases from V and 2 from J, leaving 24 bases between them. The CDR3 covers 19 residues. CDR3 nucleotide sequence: TGTGCCAGCAGCGTAGCTACGGCCGTGTTAGGCGGGCCTACCTACGAGCAGTACTTC. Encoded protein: CASSVATAVLGGPTYEQYF. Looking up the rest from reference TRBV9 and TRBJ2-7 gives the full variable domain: DSGVTQTPKHLITATGQRVTLRCSPRSGDLSVYWYQQSLDQGLQFLIQYYNGEERAKGNILERFSAQQFPDLHSELNLSSLELGDSALYFCASSVATAVLGGPTYEQYFGPGTRLTVT.

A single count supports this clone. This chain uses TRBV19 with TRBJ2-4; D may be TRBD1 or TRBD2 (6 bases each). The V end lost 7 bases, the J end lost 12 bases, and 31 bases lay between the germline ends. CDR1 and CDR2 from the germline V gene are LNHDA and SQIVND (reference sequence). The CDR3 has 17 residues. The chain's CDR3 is CASKGVGGTGLLEGQYF. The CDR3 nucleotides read TGTGCCAGTAAGGGGGTTGGGGGGACTGGGCTTTTGGAGGGTCAGTACTTC.

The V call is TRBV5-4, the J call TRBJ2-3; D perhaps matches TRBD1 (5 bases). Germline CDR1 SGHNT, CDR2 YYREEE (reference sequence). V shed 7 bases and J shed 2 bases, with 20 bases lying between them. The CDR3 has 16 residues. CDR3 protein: CASVHKLAGSTDTQYF. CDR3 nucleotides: TGTGCCAGCGTACACAAACTGGCAGGGTCCACAGATACGCAGTATTTT.

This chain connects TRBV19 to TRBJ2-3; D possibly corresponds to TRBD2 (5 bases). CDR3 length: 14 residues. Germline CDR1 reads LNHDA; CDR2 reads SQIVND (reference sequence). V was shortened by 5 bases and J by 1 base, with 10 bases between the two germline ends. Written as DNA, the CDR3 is TGTGCCAGTAGTCCGGGGTGGCGCACAGATACGCAGTATTTT. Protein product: CASSPGWRTDTQYF.

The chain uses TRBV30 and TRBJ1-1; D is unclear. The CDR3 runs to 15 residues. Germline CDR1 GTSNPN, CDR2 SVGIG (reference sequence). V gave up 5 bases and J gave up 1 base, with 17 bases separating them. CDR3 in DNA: TGTGCCTGGGACCTGGGGTCCGGGAAGAACACTGAAGCTTTCTTT. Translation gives CAWDLGSGKNTEAFF.

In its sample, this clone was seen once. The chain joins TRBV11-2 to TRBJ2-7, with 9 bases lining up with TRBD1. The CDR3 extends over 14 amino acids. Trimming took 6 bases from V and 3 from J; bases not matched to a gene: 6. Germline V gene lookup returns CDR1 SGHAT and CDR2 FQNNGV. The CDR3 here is CASRSGTGRYEQYF. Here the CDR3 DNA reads TGTGCCAGCAGATCCGGGACAGGGCGCTACGAGCAGTACTTC.

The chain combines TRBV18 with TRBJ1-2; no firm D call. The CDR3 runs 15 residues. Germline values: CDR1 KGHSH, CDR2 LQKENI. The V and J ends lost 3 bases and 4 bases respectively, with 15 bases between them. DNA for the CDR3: TGTGCCAGCTCACCCCTTCCGCAGATAGTCTATGGCTACACCTTC. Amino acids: CASSPLPQIVYGYTF. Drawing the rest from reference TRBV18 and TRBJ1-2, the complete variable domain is NAGVMQNPRHLVRRRGQEARLRCSPMKGHSHVYWYRQLPEEGLKFMVYLQKENIIDESGMPKERFSAEFPKEGPSILRIQQVVRGDSAAYFCASSPLPQIVYGYTFGSGTRLTVV.

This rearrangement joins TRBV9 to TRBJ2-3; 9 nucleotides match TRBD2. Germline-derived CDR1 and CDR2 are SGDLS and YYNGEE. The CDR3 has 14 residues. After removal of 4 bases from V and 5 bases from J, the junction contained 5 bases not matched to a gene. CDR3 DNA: TGTGCCAGCAGCCGGACTAGCGTGGTAGATACGCAGTATTTT. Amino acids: CASSRTSVVDTQYF.

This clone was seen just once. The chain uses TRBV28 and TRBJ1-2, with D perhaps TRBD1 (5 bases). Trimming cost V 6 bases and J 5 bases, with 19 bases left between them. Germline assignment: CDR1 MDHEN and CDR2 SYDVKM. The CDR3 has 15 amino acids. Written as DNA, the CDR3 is TGTGCCAGCAGCCAGAAACAGGAGCACCTTTATGGCTACACCTTC. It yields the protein CASSQKQEHLYGYTF.

In DNA form, the CDR3 reads TGTGCCAGCAGCTTGGTTGGAGGGCTTGAAGCTTTCTTT. Its translation: CASSLVGGLEAFF. The chain couples TRBV5-4 to TRBJ1-1; D is unresolved. The CDR3 is 13 residues long. Trimming stripped 0 bases from V and 7 bases from J, with 10 bases between. The V gene's germline CDR1 is SGHNT and CDR2 YYREEE (reference sequence).

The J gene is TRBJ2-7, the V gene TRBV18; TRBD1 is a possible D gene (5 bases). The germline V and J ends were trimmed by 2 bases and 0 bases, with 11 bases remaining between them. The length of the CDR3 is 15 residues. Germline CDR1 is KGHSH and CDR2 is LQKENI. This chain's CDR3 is CASSPTLGRSYEQYF. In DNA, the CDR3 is TGTGCCAGCTCACCAACGCTGGGGCGCTCCTACGAGCAGTACTTC.

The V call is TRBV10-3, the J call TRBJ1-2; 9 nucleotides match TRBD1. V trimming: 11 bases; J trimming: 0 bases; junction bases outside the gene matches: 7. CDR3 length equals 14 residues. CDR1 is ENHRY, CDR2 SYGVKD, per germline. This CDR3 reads CAVERTGANYGYTF. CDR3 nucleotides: TGTGCCGTCGAAAGGACAGGGGCTAACTATGGCTACACCTTC.

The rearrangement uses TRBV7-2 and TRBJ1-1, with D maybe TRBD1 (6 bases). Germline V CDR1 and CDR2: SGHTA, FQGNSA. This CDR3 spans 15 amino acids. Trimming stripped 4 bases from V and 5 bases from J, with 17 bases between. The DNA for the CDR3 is TGTGCCAGCAGCTCCTGGATAGGGGGTGTTACTGAAGCTTTCTTT. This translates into CASSSWIGGVTEAFF.